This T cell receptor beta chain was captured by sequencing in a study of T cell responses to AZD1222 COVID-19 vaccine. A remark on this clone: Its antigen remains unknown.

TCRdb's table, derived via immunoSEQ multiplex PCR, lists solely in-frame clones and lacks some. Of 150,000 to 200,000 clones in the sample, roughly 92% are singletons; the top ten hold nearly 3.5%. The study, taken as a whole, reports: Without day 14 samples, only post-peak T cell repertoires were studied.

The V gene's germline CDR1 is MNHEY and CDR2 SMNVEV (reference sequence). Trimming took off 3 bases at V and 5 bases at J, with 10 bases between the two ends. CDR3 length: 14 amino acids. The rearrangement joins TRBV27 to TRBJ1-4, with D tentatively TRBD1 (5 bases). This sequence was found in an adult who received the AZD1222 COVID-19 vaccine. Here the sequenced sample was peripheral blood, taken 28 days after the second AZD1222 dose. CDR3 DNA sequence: TGTGCCAGCAGTTTTTTGGGGGGGAATGAAAAACTGTTTTTT. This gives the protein CASSFLGGNEKLFF.